This T cell receptor (beta chain) was sequenced during a study of OX40 agonist ivuxolimab in advanced cancers. Here immunoSEQ multiplex PCR was the method, and the copy in TCRdb shows in-frame clones only, minus some. The sample has about 50,000 clones; 80% to 85% are singletons. Germline assignment: CDR1 SGHRS and CDR2 YFSETQ. The CDR3 covers 17 residues. Trimming cost V 1 base and J 7 bases; bases outside gene matches: 12. The source was CD4+ or CD8+ T cells sorted from blood, collected in a trial of the OX40 agonist ivuxolimab. This chain joins TRBV5-1 and TRBJ2-7; 12 nucleotides match TRBD2. The clonotype comes from an adult with an advanced solid tumor such as melanoma, head and neck, liver or kidney cancer. This CDR3 reads CASSLNLAGGAAGEQYF. The CDR3 nucleotides are TGCGCCAGCAGCTTGAACCTAGCGGGAGGGGCTGCCGGGGAGCAGTACTTC.